What follows describes a single TCR beta chain. Its antigen remains unknown. The sample comes from a study of cytomegalovirus exposure and HLA in healthy donors. The PCR had 60 Vbeta and 13 Jbeta primers. The assay was immunoSEQ multiplex PCR, and TCRdb's table has in-frame clones only and misses some. The data contain 55,000 to 65,000 clones, about 77% of them singletons. Per the germline V gene, CDR1 is SGHVS and CDR2 is FNYEAQ. V shed 6 bases and J shed 4 bases, with 19 bases lying between them. The CDR3 has 15 residues. General study results and limits: Owing to their indistinguishability, certain V segments, notably TRBV6-2 and TRBV6-3, were excluded. The presence/absence work took it that sequencing depth was about the same across donors.

The chain employs TRBV7-6 and TRBJ2-7; possible D gene TRBD1, 6 bases. Sequencing was carried out using PBMCs. The sequence was collected from a man aged 30 to 39 in good health and CMV-seropositive. The CDR3 spells CASRRTTGLTYEQYF. DNA of the CDR3: TGTGCCAGCAGACGAACAACAGGGTTAACTTACGAGCAGTACTTC.